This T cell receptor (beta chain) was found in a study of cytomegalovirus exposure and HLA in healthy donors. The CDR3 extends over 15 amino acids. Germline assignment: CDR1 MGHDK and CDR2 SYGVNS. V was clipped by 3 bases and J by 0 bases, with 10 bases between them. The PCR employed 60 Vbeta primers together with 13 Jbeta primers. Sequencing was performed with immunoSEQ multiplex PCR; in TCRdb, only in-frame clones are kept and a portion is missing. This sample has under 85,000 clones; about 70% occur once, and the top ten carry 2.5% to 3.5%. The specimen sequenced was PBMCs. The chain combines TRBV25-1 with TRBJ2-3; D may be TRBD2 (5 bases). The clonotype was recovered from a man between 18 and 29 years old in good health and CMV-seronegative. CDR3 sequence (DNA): TGTGCCAGCAGTGACCTCGGGGTTAGCACAGATACGCAGTATTTT. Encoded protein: CASSDLGVSTDTQYF.